A selection of T cell receptor beta chains follows, all from one sample in a study of OX40 agonist ivuxolimab in advanced cancers. TCRdb keeps only in-frame clones here, not all; method: immunoSEQ multiplex PCR. The table lists about 82,000 clones, 85% to 90% of them singletons. Sequences were derived from CD4+ or CD8+ T cells sorted from blood, sampled in a trial of the OX40 agonist ivuxolimab. All receptors derive from an adult with an advanced solid tumor such as melanoma, head and neck, liver or kidney cancer. Each CDR3 is given with its conserved first and last residue. Each record gives: clone size, D gene, V gene, J gene, CDR3 DNA, CDR3 protein. D genes are given only for firm matches. Rows may omit the clone size; those that give it use once, few, many or a size class.

>.|TRBD1|TRBV5-6|TRBJ1-5
TGTGCCAGCAGCTTCAGACAGGGGAACAATCAGCCCCAGCATTTT
CASSFRQGNNQPQHF
>.|.|TRBV19|TRBJ1-3
TGTGCCAGTAGTCCCGACACCTCTGGAAACACCATATATTTT
CASSPDTSGNTIYF
>.|TRBD2|TRBV7-2|TRBJ2-5
TGTGCCAGCAGCTTAGTTTCAACGGGGGGGCAAGAGACCCAGTACTTC
CASSLVSTGGQETQYF
>.|.|TRBV10-3|TRBJ2-5
TGTGCCATCAGTGACCCGCAGGGGTGGCGGGAGACCCAGTACTTC
CAISDPQGWRETQYF
>.|TRBD1|TRBV5-6|TRBJ1-4
TGTGCCAGCAGCTTGGGGGACAGCCGAGGTGGTGAAAAACTGTTTTTT
CASSLGDSRGGEKLFF
>.|.|TRBV2|TRBJ2-5
TGTGCCAGCAGTTGGAGAGACAGGCAAGAGACCCAGTACTTC
CASSWRDRQETQYF
>.|.|TRBV28|TRBJ1-2
TGTGCCAGCAGTTCCCATGCCCGAGATAGCGGGGGCTACACCTTC
CASSSHARDSGGYTF
>once|.|TRBV9|TRBJ1-6
TGTGCCAGCAGCGTAGCTCTCGGGGGGCAAAATTCACCCCTCCACTTT
CASSVALGGQNSPLHF
>.|TRBD2|TRBV5-4|TRBJ2-3
TGTGCCAGCAAACTAGCGGGGGGGAGCACAGATACGCAGTATTTT
CASKLAGGSTDTQYF
>.|.|TRBV9|TRBJ1-4
TGTGCCAGCAGCGTAGGGGGGGCCCGCAGTGAAAAACTGTTTTTT
CASSVGGARSEKLFF
>.|TRBD2|TRBV7-3|TRBJ2-1
TGTGCCAGCAGCTCGACTAGCGCCCCTGAGGGTGAGCAGTTCTTC
CASSSTSAPEGEQFF
>.|TRBD1|TRBV11-1|TRBJ2-7
TGTGCCAGCAGCTTATTAAAAGGGACAGGGTACTACGAGCAGTACTTC
CASSLLKGTGYYEQYF
>.|.|TRBV27|TRBJ1-2
TGTGCCAGCAGGACAGGCGGCTATGGCTACACCTTC
CASRTGGYGYTF
>.|TRBD2|TRBV30|TRBJ2-7
TGTGCCTGGAGCCGGCGGGGAGGGGTAGTGTGGCAGCAGTACTTC
CAWSRRGGVVWQQYF
>.|TRBD1|TRBV19|TRBJ2-5
TGTGCCAGTAGTGGTAATTACAGGGGGGAGACCCAGTACTTC
CASSGNYRGETQYF